This T cell receptor beta chain is from a study of cytomegalovirus exposure and HLA in healthy donors. Study findings and constraints: TCR beta V segments were, for the most part, productive about 87% or about 30% of the time in an earlier analysis.

In the case of this clone: Antigen unknown.

The germline gives CDR1 LGHNA, CDR2 YNFKEQ. The CDR3 loop spans 17 amino acids. V lost 0 bases to trimming and J lost 3 bases; unmatched junction nucleotides: 4. 13 Jbeta primers and 60 Vbeta primers were used for the PCR. TCRdb keeps only in-frame clones here, not all; method: immunoSEQ multiplex PCR. The data contain 140,000 to 150,000 clones, around 80% of them singletons. The specimen was PBMCs. The sequence was collected from a woman aged 55-69 years in good health and CMV-seropositive. The chain combines TRBV4-2 with TRBJ2-3, with TRBD2 identical over 12 bases. This CDR3 is CASSQDATSGGTDTQYF. The CDR3, as DNA: TGTGCCAGCAGCCAAGATGCGACTAGCGGGGGTACAGATACGCAGTATTTT.